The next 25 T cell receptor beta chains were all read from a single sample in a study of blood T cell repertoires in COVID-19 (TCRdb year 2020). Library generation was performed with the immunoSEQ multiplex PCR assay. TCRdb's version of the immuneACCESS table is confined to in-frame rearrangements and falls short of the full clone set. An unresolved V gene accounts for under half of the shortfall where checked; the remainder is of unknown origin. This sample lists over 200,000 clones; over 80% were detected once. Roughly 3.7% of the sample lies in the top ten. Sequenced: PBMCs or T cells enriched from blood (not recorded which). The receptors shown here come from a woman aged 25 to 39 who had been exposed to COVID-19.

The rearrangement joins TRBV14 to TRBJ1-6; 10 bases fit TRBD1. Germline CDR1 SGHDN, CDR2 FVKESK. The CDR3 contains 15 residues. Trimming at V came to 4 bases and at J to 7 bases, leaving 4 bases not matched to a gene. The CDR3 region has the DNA TGTGCCAGCAGCCCGATGGGACAGGGGAATTCACCCCTCCACTTT. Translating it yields CASSPMGQGNSPLHF. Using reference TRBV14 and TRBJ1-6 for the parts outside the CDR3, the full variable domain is EAGVTQFPSHSVIEKGQTVTLRCDPISGHDNLYWYRRVMGKEIKFLLHFVKESKQDESGMPNNRFLAERTGGTYSTLKVQPAELEDSGVYFCASSPMGQGNSPLHFGNGTRLTVT.

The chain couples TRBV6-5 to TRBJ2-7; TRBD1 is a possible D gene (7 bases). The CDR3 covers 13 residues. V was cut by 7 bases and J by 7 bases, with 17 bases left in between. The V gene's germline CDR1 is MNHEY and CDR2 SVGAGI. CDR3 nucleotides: TGTGCCAGCAACCCAACAGGGGCGGGGGAGCAGTACTTC. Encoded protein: CASNPTGAGEQYF.

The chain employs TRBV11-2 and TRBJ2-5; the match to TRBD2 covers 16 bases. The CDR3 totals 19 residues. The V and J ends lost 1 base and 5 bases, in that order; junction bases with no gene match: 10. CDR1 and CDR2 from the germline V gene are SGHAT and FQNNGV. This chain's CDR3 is CASSLAYGTSGRALETQYF. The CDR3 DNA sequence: TGTGCCAGCAGCTTAGCGTACGGGACTAGCGGGAGGGCACTGGAGACCCAGTACTTC.

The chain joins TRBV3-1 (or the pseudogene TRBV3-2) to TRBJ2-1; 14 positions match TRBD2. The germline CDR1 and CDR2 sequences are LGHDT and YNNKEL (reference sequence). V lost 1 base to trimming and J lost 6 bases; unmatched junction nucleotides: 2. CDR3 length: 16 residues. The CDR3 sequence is CASSQGLAGGINEQFF. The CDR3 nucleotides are TGTGCCAGCAGCCAAGGACTAGCGGGAGGGATCAATGAGCAGTTCTTC.

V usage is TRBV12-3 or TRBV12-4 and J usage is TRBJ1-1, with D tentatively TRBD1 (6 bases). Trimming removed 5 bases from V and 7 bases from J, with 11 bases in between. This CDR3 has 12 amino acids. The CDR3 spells CASSGGGFEAFF. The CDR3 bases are TGTGCCAGCAGTGGCGGGGGCTTTGAAGCTTTCTTT.

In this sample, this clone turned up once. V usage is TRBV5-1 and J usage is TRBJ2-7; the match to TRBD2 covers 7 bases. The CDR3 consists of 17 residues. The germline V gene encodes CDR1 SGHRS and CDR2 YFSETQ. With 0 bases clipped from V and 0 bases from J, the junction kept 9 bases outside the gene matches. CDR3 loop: CASSLGALAVPSYEQYF. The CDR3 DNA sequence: TGCGCCAGCAGCTTGGGAGCCCTAGCGGTTCCCTCCTACGAGCAGTACTTC. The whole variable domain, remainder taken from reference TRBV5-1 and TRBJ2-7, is KAGVTQTPRYLIKTRGQQVTLSCSPISGHRSVSWYQQTPGQGLQFLFEYFSETQRNKGNFPGRFSGRQFSNSRSEMNVSTLELGDSALYLCASSLGALAVPSYEQYFGPGTRLTVT.

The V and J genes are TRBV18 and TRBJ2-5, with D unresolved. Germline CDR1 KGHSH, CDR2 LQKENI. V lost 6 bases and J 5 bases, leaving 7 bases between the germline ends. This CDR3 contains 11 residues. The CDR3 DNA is TGTGCCAGCTCCCCTCGGGAGACCCAGTACTTC. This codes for CASSPRETQYF.

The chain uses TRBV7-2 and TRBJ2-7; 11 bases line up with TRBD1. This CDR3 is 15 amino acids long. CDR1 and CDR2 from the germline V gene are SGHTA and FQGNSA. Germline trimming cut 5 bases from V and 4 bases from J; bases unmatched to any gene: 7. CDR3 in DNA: TGTGCCAGCAGCACAGGGACAGGGGGGTTTTACGAGCAGTACTTC. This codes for CASSTGTGGFYEQYF.

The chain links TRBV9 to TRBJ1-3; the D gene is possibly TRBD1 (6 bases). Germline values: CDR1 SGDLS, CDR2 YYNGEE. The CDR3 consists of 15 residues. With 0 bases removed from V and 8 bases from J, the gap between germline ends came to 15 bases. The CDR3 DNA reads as TGTGCCAGCAGCGTAGTGGGGACACGGGAGGACACCATATATTTT. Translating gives CASSVVGTREDTIYF. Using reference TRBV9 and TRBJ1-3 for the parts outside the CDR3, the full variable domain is DSGVTQTPKHLITATGQRVTLRCSPRSGDLSVYWYQQSLDQGLQFLIQYYNGEERAKGNILERFSAQQFPDLHSELNLSSLELGDSALYFCASSVVGTREDTIYFGEGSWLTVV.

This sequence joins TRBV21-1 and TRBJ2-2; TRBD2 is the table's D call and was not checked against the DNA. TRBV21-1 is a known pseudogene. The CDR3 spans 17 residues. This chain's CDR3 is CASSKEVSRVAPGELFF. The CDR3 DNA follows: TGTGCCAGCAGCAAAGAGGTCAGCCGGGTTGCCCCCGGGGAGCTGTTTTTT.

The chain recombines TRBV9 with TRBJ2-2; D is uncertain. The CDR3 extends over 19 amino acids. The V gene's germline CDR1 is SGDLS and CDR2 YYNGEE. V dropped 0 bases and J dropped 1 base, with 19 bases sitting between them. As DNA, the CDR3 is TGTGCCAGCAGCGTAGCCTCTCTAAGGAGAACCAAGAACACCGGGGAGCTGTTTTTT. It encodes CASSVASLRRTKNTGELFF.

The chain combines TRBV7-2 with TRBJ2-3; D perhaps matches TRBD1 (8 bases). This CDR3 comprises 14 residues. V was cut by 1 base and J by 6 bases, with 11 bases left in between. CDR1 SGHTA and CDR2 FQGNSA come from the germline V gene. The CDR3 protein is CASSLVQGGDTQYF. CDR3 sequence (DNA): TGTGCCAGCAGCTTAGTACAGGGGGGGGATACGCAGTATTTT.

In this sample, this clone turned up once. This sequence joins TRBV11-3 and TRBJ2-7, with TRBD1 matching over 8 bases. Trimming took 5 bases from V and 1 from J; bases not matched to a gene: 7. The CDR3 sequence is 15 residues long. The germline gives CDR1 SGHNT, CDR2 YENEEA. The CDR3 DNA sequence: TGTGCCAGCAGCCTCCGACAGGGGCCTTCCTACGAGCAGTACTTC. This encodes CASSLRQGPSYEQYF.

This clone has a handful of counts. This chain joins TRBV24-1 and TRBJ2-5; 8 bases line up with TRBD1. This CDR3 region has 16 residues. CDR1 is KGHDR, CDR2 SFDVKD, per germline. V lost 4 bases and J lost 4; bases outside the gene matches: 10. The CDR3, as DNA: TGTGCCACCAGTGACCGTGGACAGGGAAGGGGAGAGACCCAGTACTTC. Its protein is CATSDRGQGRGETQYF.

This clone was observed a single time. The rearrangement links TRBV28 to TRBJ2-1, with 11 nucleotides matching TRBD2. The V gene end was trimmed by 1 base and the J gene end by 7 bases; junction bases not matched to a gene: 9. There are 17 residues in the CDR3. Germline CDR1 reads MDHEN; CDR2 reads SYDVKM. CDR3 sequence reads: CASSLFLLLAGDNEQFF. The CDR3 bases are TGTGCCAGCAGTTTATTCCTGCTACTAGCGGGAGATAATGAGCAGTTCTTC.

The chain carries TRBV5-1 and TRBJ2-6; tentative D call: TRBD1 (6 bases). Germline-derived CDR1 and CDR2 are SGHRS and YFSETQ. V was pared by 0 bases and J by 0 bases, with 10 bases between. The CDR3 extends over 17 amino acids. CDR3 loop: CASSLDREDSGANVLTF. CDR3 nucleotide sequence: TGCGCCAGCAGCTTGGACAGGGAAGACTCTGGGGCCAACGTCCTGACTTTC.

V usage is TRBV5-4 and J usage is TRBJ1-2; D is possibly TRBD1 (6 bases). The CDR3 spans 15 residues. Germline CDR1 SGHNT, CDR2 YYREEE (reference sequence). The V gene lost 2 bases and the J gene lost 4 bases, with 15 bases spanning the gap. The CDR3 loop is CASSFNRVRVYGYTF. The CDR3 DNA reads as TGTGCCAGCAGCTTTAACAGGGTGCGAGTCTATGGCTACACCTTC.

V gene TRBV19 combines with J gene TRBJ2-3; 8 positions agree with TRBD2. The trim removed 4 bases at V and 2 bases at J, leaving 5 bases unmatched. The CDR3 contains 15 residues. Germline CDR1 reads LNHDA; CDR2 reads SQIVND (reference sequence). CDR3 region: CASSKLADFTDTQYF. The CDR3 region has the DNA TGTGCCAGTAGTAAACTAGCGGATTTCACAGATACGCAGTATTTT.

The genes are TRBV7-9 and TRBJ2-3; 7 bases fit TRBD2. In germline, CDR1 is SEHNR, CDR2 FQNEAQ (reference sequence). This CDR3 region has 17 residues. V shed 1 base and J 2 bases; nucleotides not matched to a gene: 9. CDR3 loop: CASSLGFTSADTDTQYF. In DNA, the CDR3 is TGTGCCAGCAGCTTAGGCTTCACTAGCGCAGACACAGATACGCAGTATTTT.

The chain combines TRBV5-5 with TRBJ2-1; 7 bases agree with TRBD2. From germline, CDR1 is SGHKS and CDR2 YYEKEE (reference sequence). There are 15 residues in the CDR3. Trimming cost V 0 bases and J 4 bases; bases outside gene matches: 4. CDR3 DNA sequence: TGTGCCAGCAGCTTGGGCGCTAGCGGTTACAATGAGCAGTTCTTC. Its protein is CASSLGASGYNEQFF.

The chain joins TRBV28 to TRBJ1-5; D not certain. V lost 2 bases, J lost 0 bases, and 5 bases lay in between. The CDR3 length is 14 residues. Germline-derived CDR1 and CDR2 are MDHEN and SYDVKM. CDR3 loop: CASSLSGSNQPQHF. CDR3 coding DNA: TGTGCCAGCAGTTTAAGCGGTAGCAATCAGCCCCAGCATTTT.

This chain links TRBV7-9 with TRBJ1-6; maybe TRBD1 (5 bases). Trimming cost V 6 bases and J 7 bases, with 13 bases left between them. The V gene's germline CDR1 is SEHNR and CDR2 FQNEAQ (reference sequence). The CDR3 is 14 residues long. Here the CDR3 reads CASRPRGGNSPLHF. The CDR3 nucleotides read TGTGCCAGCAGACCCCGGGGGGGAAATTCACCCCTCCACTTT.

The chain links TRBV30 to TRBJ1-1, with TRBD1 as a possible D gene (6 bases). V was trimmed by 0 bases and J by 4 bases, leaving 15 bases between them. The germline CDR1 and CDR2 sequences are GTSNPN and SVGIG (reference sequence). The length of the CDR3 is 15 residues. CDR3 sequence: CAWSVLYRVFTEAFF. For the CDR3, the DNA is TGTGCCTGGAGTGTTTTGTACAGGGTTTTCACTGAAGCTTTCTTT.

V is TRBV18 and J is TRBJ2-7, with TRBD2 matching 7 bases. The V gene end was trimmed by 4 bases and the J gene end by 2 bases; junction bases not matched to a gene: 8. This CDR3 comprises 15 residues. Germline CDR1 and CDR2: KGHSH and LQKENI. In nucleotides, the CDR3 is TGTGCCAGCTCACTCTCGGGGGGACTGACCTACGAGCAGTACTTC. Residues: CASSLSGGLTYEQYF. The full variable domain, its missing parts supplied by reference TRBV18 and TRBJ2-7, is NAGVMQNPRHLVRRRGQEARLRCSPMKGHSHVYWYRQLPEEGLKFMVYLQKENIIDESGMPKERFSAEFPKEGPSILRIQQVVRGDSAAYFCASSLSGGLTYEQYFGPGTRLTVT.

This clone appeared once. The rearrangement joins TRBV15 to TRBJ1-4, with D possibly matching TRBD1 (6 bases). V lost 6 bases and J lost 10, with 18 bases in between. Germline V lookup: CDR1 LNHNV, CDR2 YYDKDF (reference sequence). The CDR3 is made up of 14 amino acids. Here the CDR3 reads CATRAAGGEGKLFF. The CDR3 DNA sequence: TGTGCCACCAGAGCGGCGGGGGGCGAGGGAAAACTGTTTTTT.